This TCR beta chain was recovered during a study of blood T cells in healthy people across ages. Notes on this clonotype: Its antigen remains unknown.

This CDR3 contains 16 residues. The V gene's germline CDR1 is SGHRS and CDR2 YFSETQ. The trim removed 2 bases at V and 3 bases at J, leaving 8 bases unmatched. The study's findings and limits: The donors' CMV status was not determined, possibly confounding changes in expanded clonotypes.

Then a second PCR, running about 6 to 11 cycles, was carried out with a sample-barcoded 5' primer and a J-beta primer mix. One entry per CDR3 protein, called by TCRdb with MiXCR from the 5' RACE reads. This table has just under 750,000 distinct CDR3 sequences, about a fifth appearing once. The sample comprised blood. This sequence originates from a man aged 70 or older in good health. This chain links TRBV5-1 with TRBJ2-3; 8 bases align to TRBD2. This CDR3 is CASSLERERGTDTQYF. The CDR3 DNA reads TGCGCCAGCAGCTTAGAGCGGGAGAGGGGAACAGATACGCAGTATTTT. The full variable domain, its missing parts supplied by reference TRBV5-1 and TRBJ2-3, is KAGVTQTPRYLIKTRGQQVTLSCSPISGHRSVSWYQQTPGQGLQFLFEYFSETQRNKGNFPGRFSGRQFSNSRSEMNVSTLELGDSALYLCASSLERERGTDTQYFGPGTRLTVL.